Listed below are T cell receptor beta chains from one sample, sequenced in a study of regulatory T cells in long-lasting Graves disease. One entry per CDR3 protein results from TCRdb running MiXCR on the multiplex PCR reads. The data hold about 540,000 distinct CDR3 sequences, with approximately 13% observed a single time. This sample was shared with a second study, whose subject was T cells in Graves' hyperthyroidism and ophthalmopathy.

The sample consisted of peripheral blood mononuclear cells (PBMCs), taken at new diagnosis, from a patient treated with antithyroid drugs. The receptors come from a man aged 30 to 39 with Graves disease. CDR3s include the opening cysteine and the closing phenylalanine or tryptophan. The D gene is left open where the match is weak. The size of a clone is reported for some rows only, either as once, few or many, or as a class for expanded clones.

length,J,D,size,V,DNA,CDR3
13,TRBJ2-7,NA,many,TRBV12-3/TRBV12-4,TGTGCCTCGTCCAGGGTTGGTAGCTACGAGCAGTACTTC,CASSRVGSYEQYF
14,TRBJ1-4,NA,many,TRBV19,TGTGCCAGTGGGACGGACAGCACTAATGAAAAACTGTTTTTT,CASGTDSTNEKLFF
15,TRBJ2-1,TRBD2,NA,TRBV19,TGTGCCAGTAATTTACTAGCGGGAGGGCCAAATGAGCAGTTCTTC,CASNLLAGGPNEQFF
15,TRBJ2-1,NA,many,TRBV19,TGTGCCAGCGCCCTAGCGTCAAGCTCCTACAATGAGCAGTTCTTC,CASALASSSYNEQFF
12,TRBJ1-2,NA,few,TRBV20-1,TGCAGTGCTACCCGCGGACTCTATGGCTACACCTTC,CSATRGLYGYTF
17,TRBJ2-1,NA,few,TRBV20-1,TGCAGTGCTAGGTCACCACTAGAGCTCTTCACCTACAATGAGCAGTTCTTC,CSARSPLELFTYNEQFF
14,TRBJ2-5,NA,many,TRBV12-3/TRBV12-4,TGTGCCAGCAGTTTATGGGGCAGTGAAGAGACCCAGTACTTC,CASSLWGSEETQYF
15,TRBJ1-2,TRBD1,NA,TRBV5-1,TGCGCCAGCAGCTCCGACAGGGCCTATAACTATGGCTACACCTTC,CASSSDRAYNYGYTF
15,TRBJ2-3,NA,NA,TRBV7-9,TGTGCCAGCAGCTTAGGTATCGGGAGCACAGATACGCAGTATTTT,CASSLGIGSTDTQYF
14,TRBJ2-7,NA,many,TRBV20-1,TGCAGTGCTCGCCTGAGTCGCGGATCCTACGAGCAGTACTTC,CSARLSRGSYEQYF
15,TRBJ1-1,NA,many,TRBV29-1,TGCAGCGTTGAGCGATGGGGCCACAGGTCAACTGAAGCTTTCTTT,CSVERWGHRSTEAFF
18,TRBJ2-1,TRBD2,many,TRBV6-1,TGTGCCAGCAGGCGAGGACTAGCGGGAGGAAGCTCCTACAATGAGCAGTTCTTC,CASRRGLAGGSSYNEQFF
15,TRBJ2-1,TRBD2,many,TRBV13,TGTGCCAGCAGCTTCGGACTAGCGGGAACGAGTGAGCAGTTCTTC,CASSFGLAGTSEQFF
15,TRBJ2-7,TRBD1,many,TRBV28,TGTGCCAGCAGTAGACAGGGGGCCGCTTCCTACGAGCAGTACTTC,CASSRQGAASYEQYF
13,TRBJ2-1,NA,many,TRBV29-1,TGCAGTGGGAAGGCCTCTTACTACAATGAGCAGTTCTTC,CSGKASYYNEQFF
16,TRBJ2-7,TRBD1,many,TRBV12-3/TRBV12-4,TGTGCCAGCAGAAGAGGGGGACAGGGGAGCTCCTACGAGCAGTACTTC,CASRRGGQGSSYEQYF
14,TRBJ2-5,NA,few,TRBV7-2,TGTGCCAGCAGCTTACAGGTGCGGGAAGAGACCCAGTACTTC,CASSLQVREETQYF
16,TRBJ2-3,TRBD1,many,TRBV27,TGTGCCAGCAGCTCATACGACAGGGCGACGACAGATACGCAGTATTTT,CASSSYDRATTDTQYF
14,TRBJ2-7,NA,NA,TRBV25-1,TGTGCCAGCAGTGCCGGGGCGCTATCCTACGAGCAGTACTTC,CASSAGALSYEQYF
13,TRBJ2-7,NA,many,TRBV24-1,TGTGCCACCAGTGATTTACGATCCTACGAGCAGTACTTC,CATSDLRSYEQYF
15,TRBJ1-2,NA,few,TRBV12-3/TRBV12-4,TGTGCCAGCAGTTTACGGAGACCTATGACGGGGGGCTACACCTTC,CASSLRRPMTGGYTF
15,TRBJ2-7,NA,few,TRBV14,TGTGCCAGCAGCCAAATCTGGGCAGCCGCCTACGAGCAGTACTTC,CASSQIWAAAYEQYF
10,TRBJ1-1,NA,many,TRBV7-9,TGTGCCAGCAGCTTATCGGAAGCTTTCTTT,CASSLSEAFF
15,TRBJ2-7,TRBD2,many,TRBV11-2,TGTGCCAGCTTACTTGCTAGCGGGAGGCCCTACGAGCAGTACTTC,CASLLASGRPYEQYF
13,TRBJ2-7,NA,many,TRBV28,TGTGCCAGCAGTTCTCCCCAGGCCTACGAGCAGTACTTC,CASSSPQAYEQYF
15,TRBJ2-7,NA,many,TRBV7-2,TGTGCCAGCAGCCGCGGGGACAGCCTTTTCTACGAGCAGTACTTC,CASSRGDSLFYEQYF